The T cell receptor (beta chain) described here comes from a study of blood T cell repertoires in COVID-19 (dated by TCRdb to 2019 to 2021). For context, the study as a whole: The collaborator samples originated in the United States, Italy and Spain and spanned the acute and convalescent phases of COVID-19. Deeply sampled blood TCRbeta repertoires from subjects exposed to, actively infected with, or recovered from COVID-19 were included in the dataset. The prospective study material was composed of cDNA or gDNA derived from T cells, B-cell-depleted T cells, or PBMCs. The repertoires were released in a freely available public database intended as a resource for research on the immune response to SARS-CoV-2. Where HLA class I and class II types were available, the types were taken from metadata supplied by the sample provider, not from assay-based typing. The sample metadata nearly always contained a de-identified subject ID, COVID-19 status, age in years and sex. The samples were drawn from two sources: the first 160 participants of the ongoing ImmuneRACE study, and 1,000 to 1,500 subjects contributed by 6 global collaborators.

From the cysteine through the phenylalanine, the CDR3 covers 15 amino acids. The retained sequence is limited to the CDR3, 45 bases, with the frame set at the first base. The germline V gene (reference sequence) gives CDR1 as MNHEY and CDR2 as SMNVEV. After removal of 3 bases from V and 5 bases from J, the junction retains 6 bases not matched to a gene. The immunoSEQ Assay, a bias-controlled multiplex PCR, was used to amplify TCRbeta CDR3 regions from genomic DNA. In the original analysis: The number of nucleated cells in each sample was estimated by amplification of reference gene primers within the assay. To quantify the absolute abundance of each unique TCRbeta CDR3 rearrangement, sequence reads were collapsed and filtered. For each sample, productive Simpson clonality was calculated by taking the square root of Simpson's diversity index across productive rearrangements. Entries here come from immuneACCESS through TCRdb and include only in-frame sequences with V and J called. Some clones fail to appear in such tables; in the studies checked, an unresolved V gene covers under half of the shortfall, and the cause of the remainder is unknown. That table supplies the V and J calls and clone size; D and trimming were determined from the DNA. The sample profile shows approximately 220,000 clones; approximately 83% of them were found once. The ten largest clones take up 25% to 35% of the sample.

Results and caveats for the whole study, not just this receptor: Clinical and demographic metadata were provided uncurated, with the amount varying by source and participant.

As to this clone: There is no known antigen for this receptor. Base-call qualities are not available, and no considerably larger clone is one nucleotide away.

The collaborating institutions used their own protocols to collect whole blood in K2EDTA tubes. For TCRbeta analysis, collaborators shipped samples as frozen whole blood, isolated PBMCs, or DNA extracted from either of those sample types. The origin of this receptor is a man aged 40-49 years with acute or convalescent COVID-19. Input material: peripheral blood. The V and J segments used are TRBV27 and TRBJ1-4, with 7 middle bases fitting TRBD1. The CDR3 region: CASSLQGGSNEKLFF. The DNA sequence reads TGTGCCAGCAGTTTGCAGGGGGGCTCCAATGAAAAACTGTTTTTT.